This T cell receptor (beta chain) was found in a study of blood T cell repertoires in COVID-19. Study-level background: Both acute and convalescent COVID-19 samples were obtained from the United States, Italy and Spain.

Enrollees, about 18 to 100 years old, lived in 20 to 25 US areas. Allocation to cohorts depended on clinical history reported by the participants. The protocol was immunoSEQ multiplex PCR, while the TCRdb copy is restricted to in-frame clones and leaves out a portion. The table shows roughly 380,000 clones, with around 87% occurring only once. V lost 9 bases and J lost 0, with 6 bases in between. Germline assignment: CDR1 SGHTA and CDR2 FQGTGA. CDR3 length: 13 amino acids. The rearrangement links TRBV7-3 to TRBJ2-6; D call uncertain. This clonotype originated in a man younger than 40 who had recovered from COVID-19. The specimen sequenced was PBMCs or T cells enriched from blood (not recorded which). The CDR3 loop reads CASANSGANVLTF. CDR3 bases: TGTGCCAGTGCGAACTCTGGGGCCAACGTCCTGACTTTC.